These T cell receptor beta chains were read from a single sample in a study of blood T cell repertoires in COVID-19. Using immunoSEQ multiplex PCR, the repertoire was profiled, and TCRdb retains in-frame clones only, with some absent. The sample lists about 240,000 clones, approximately 87% occurring once. Sequenced sample: peripheral blood. The receptor set was obtained from a man aged 60 to 69 with acute or convalescent COVID-19. CDR3s include the opening cysteine and the closing phenylalanine or tryptophan. The D gene is left open where the match is weak. A row's size may be missing; if present it is once, few, many or a size class.

V gene	CDR3 length	clone size	D gene	J gene	CDR3 DNA	CDR3 protein
TRBV7-2	15	-	-	TRBJ1-3	TGTGCCAGCAGCGAGGACAGTTTCTCTGGAAACACCATATATTTT	CASSEDSFSGNTIYF
TRBV9	15	few	TRBD1	TRBJ1-1	TGTGCCAGCAGCCGGACAGGGAAATTGGACACTGAAGCTTTCTTT	CASSRTGKLDTEAFF
TRBV3-1/TRBV3-2	17	-	TRBD1	TRBJ1-6	TGTGCCAGCAGACAATCCGAGGACAGGGGGCGGAGATCACCCCTCCACTTT	CASRQSEDRGRRSPLHF
TRBV9	16	-	TRBD2	TRBJ2-7	TGTGCCAGCAGCGTAGAACCTAGCGGGAGTGCAGGCGAGCAGTACTTC	CASSVEPSGSAGEQYF
TRBV15	15	-	TRBD1	TRBJ1-1	TGTGCCACCAGCAGAGATGGGACAGGAGGCACTGAAGCTTTCTTT	CATSRDGTGGTEAFF
TRBV29-1	13	once	-	TRBJ1-1	TGCAGCGTTGAGGGCAGGGTGAACACTGAAGCTTTCTTT	CSVEGRVNTEAFF
TRBV6-2/TRBV6-3	13	-	-	TRBJ1-1	TGTGCCAGCAGCCGGGGGCTTGAGGCTGAAGCTTTCTTT	CASSRGLEAEAFF
TRBV7-8	13	-	-	TRBJ2-5	TGTGCCAGCAGCCGGACTCGTCAAGAGACCCAGTACTTC	CASSRTRQETQYF
TRBV29-1	14	-	-	TRBJ1-2	TGCAGCGTTGATCTGCAGGGGCGGGACTATGGCTACACCTTC	CSVDLQGRDYGYTF
TRBV5-1	15	-	TRBD2	TRBJ2-5	TGCGCCAGCAGCTTGGGACTAGCGGACCAAGAGACCCAGTACTTC	CASSLGLADQETQYF
TRBV24-1	16	once	-	TRBJ2-2	TGTGCCACCAGTGATGGGTGGGGGCTGAACACCGGGGAGCTGTTTTTT	CATSDGWGLNTGELFF
TRBV7-2	15	-	-	TRBJ1-6	TGTGCCAGCAGCCCAGCGGTAACCCATAATTCACCCCTCCACTTT	CASSPAVTHNSPLHF
TRBV11-2	14	-	-	TRBJ2-1	TGTGCCAGCAGCTTGGGCGTCCTATACAATGAGCAGTTCTTC	CASSLGVLYNEQFF
TRBV5-1	15	-	TRBD2	TRBJ2-7	TGCGCCAGCAGCTTGGGGCTAGCGGGGACCTACGAGCAGTACTTC	CASSLGLAGTYEQYF
TRBV2	22	-	TRBD2	TRBJ2-1	TGTGCCAGCAGTGCCCCCCTTCCCCCCCTAGCGGGAGAAACCATCTCCTACAATGAGCAGTTCTTC	CASSAPLPPLAGETISYNEQFF
TRBV6-5	15	-	-	TRBJ2-1	TGTGCCAGCAGCGCCGGGACTTCAATTAACAATGAGCAGTTCTTC	CASSAGTSINNEQFF
TRBV6-5	11	-	-	TRBJ2-1	TGTGCCAGCATAGATTGGAATGAGCAGTTCTTC	CASIDWNEQFF
TRBV29-1	12	-	TRBD1	TRBJ1-1	TGCAGCGTCGGGACAGGGGAGGCTGAAGCTTTCTTT	CSVGTGEAEAFF
TRBV7-9	18	-	TRBD2	TRBJ2-6	TGTGCCAGCAGCTTATTACTAGCGGGCCTCTCTGGGGCCAACGTCCTGACTTTC	CASSLLLAGLSGANVLTF
TRBV5-4	14	-	-	TRBJ2-7	TGTGCCAGCAGCTTTGGAGGGAGAGGCTACGAGCAGTACTTC	CASSFGGRGYEQYF
TRBV30	14	once	-	TRBJ1-1	TGTGCCTGGACCATCACCATAGGGGACACTGAAGCTTTCTTT	CAWTITIGDTEAFF
TRBV27	18	-	TRBD2	TRBJ2-3	TGTGCCAGCAGTAGGGGATCTAGCGGGAGCCCTGGCCTAGATACGCAGTATTTT	CASSRGSSGSPGLDTQYF
TRBV5-5	15	once	TRBD1	TRBJ2-7	TGTGCCAGCAGCCCCCAGGGGGCCCTCGCCGGTCCGCAGTACTTC	CASSPQGALAGPQYF
TRBV6-6	16	once	TRBD2	TRBJ2-3	TGTGCCAGCAGTTCGGGACTAGCGGGAGTCACAGATACGCAGTATTTT	CASSSGLAGVTDTQYF
TRBV21-1	14	-	-	TRBJ1-5	TGTGCCAGCAGCCTACAGGGGCCGAATCAGCCCCAGCATTTT	CASSLQGPNQPQHF
TRBV29-1	13	-	-	TRBJ1-3	TGCAGCGCCGCGACTGTGTCTGGAAACACCATATATTTT	CSAATVSGNTIYF
TRBV5-4	15	-	-	TRBJ2-1	TGTGCCAGCAGCTTACGCAGGGGGGAGAGCAATGAGCAGTTCTTC	CASSLRRGESNEQFF
TRBV18	16	-	TRBD2	TRBJ2-3	TGTGCCAGCTCACCACCATCAGCGGGAGCGACAGATACGCAGTATTTT	CASSPPSAGATDTQYF
TRBV19	16	-	TRBD1	TRBJ1-2	TGTGCCAGTAGATCGGGACAGCCCGGTCGTCGGTATGGCTACACCTTC	CASRSGQPGRRYGYTF
TRBV2	12	-	TRBD1	TRBJ2-1	TGTGCCACCCGGGACAGGGACAATGAGCAGTTCTTC	CATRDRDNEQFF
TRBV19	15	-	TRBD1	TRBJ1-2	TGTGCCAGTAGTATTGACAGGGTTTGGTATAACGGCTACACCTTC	CASSIDRVWYNGYTF
TRBV2	15	-	TRBD1	TRBJ2-3	TGTGCCAGCAGGAGGGACAGGGGGTTGGCAGATACGCAGTATTTT	CASRRDRGLADTQYF
TRBV5-1	11	-	-	TRBJ1-1	TGCGCCAGCAGCAGAGGCACTGAAGCTTTCTTT	CASSRGTEAFF
TRBV4-3	17	-	-	TRBJ2-3	TGCGCCAGCAGCCAAGGCCCCAGGGGTTCTAGCACAGATACGCAGTATTTT	CASSQGPRGSSTDTQYF
TRBV10-2	18	few	TRBD2	TRBJ2-1	TGCGCCAGCAGTGAGTCGTTTATGGGCGGGAGGGCCTCCAATGAGCAGTTCTTC	CASSESFMGGRASNEQFF
TRBV11-1	15	-	-	TRBJ1-1	TGTGCCAGCAGCAGCTTTGGGCAAGAGAACACTGAAGCTTTCTTT	CASSSFGQENTEAFF
TRBV15	14	few	-	TRBJ1-5	TGTGCCACCAGCAGAGACTTACTGAATCAGCCCCAGCATTTT	CATSRDLLNQPQHF
TRBV7-2	11	-	-	TRBJ2-7	TGTGCCAGCAGCTCGGCCTACGAGCAGTACTTC	CASSSAYEQYF
TRBV5-5	16	-	TRBD1	TRBJ2-7	TGTGCCAGCAGCTCTAGATTCCGGGACAGCCCCTACGAGCAGTACTTC	CASSSRFRDSPYEQYF
TRBV28	11	few	-	TRBJ1-4	TGTGCCAGCAGTATCACAGAAAAACTGTTTTTT	CASSITEKLFF
TRBV3-1/TRBV3-2	14	-	-	TRBJ2-1	TGTGCCAGCGGAGTGGCGGGGCGTCACAATGAGCAGTTCTTC	CASGVAGRHNEQFF
TRBV18	16	-	-	TRBJ1-5	TGTGCCAGCTCACCCTCTGGGGGGAAAGGCAATCAGCCCCAGCATTTT	CASSPSGGKGNQPQHF
TRBV30	14	-	TRBD1	TRBJ1-5	TGTGCCTGGAGTGTAGGGCAGGGGGGTCAGCCCCAGCATTTT	CAWSVGQGGQPQHF
TRBV5-1	16	many	TRBD2	TRBJ2-7	TGCGCCAGCAGCTTGACTAGCGGGAGGGGGTTCCAAGAGCAGTACTTC	CASSLTSGRGFQEQYF
TRBV27	16	-	TRBD2	TRBJ2-7	TGTGCCAGCAGTTTATCGCTAGCGGGAAACTCCTACGAGCAGTACTTC	CASSLSLAGNSYEQYF
TRBV24-1	19	-	TRBD2	TRBJ2-1	TGTGCCACCAGTGATTACGGGACTAGCGGGAGAGTCGGGGGTAATGAGCAGTTCTTC	CATSDYGTSGRVGGNEQFF